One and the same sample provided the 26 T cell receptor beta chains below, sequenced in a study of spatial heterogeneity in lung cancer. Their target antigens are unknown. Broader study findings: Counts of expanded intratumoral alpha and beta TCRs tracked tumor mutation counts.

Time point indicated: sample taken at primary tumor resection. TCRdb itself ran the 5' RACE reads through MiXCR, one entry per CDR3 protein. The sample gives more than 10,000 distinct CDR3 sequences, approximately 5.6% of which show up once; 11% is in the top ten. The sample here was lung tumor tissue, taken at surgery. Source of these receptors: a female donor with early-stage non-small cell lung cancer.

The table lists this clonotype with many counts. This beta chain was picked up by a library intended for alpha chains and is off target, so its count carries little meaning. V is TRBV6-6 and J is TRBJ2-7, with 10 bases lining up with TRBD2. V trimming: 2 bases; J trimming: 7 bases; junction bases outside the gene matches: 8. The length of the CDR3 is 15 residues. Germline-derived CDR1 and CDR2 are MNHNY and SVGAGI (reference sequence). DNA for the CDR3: TGTGCCAGCAGTTACGATAGCGGGGGGTCTGGGGAGCAGTACTTC. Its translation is CASSYDSGGSGEQYF.

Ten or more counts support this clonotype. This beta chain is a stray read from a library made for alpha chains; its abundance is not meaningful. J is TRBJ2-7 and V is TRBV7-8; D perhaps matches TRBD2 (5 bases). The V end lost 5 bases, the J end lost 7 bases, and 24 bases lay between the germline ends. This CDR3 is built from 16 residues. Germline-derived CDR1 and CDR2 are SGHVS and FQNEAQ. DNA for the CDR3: TGTGCCAGCAGCCCAATCTCCGGGGTCGCCTCGGGAGAGCAGTACTTC. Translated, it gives CASSPISGVASGEQYF.

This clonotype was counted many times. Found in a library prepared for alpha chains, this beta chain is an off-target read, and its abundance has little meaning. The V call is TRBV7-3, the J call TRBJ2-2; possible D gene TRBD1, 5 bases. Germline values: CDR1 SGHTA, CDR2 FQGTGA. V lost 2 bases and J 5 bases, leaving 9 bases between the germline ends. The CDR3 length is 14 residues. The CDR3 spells CASSLLQGTGELFF. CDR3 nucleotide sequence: TGTGCCAGCAGCTTACTCCAGGGTACCGGGGAGCTGTTTTTT.

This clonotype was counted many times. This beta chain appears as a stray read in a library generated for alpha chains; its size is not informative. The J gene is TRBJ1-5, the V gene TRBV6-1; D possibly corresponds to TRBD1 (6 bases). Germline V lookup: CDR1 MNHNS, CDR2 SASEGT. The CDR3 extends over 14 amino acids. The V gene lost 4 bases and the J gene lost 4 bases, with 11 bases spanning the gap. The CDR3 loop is CASSGKGENQPQHF. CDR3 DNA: TGTGCCAGCAGTGGTAAGGGGGAGAATCAGCCCCAGCATTTT.

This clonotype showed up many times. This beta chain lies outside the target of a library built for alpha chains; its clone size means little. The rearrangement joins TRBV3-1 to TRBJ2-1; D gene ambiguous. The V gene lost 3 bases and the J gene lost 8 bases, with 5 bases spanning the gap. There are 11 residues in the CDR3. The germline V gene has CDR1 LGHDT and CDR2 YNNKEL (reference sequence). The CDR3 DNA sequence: TGTGCCAGCAGCCATGCTTATGAGCAGTTCTTC. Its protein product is CASSHAYEQFF.

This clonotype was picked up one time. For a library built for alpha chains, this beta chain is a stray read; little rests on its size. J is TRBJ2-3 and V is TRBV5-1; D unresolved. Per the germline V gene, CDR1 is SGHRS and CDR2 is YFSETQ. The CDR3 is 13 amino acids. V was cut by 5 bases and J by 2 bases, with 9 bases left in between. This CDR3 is CASRDHLTDTQYF. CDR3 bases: TGCGCCAGCAGGGACCACCTCACAGATACGCAGTATTTT.

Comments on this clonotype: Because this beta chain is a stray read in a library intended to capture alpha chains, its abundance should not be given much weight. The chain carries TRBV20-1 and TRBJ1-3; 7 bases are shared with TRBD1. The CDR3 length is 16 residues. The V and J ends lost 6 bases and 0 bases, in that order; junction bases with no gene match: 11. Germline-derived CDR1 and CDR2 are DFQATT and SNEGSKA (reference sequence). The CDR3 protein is CSARRTGTFSGNTIYF. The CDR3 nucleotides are TGCAGTGCCCGACGGACAGGCACCTTCTCTGGAAACACCATATATTTT.

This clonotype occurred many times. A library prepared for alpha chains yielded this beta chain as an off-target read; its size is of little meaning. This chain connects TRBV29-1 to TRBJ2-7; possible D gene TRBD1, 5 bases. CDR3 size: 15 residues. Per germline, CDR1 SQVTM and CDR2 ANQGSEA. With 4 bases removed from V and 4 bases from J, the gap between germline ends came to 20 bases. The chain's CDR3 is CSVGLGAGVVYEQYF. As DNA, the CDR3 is TGCAGCGTTGGTCTAGGGGCTGGGGTAGTGTACGAGCAGTACTTC.

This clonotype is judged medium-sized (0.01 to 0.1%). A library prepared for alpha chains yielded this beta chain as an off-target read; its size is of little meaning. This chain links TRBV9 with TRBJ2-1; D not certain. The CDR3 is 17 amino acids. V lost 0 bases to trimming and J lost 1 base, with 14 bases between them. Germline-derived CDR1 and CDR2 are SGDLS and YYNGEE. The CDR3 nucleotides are TGTGCCAGCAGCGTAGGGTACATCCCCGATTCCTACAATGAGCAGTTCTTC. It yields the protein CASSVGYIPDSYNEQFF. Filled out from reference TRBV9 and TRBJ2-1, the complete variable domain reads DSGVTQTPKHLITATGQRVTLRCSPRSGDLSVYWYQQSLDQGLQFLIQYYNGEERAKGNILERFSAQQFPDLHSELNLSSLELGDSALYFCASSVGYIPDSYNEQFFGPGTRLTVL.

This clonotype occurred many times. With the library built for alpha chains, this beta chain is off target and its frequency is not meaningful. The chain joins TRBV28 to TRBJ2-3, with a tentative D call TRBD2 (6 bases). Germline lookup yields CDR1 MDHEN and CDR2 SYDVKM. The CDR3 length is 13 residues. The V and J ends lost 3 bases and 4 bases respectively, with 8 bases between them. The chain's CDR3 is CASSFWGADTQYF. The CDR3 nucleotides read TGTGCCAGCAGTTTTTGGGGGGCAGATACGCAGTATTTT.

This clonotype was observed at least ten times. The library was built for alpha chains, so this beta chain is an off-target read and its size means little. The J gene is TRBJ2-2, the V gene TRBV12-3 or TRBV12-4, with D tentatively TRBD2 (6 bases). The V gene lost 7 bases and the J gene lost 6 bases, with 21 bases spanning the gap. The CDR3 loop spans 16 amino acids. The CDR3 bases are TGTGCCAGCAAACTTACCGGGACGGCGGGACCCGGGGAGCTGTTTTTT. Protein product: CASKLTGTAGPGELFF.

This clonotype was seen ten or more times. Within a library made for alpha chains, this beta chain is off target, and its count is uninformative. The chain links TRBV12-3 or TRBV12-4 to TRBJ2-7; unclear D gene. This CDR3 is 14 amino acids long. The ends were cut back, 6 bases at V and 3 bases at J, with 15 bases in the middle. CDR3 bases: TGTGCCAGCAGCTATAGTCCTCCCCACTACGAGCAGTACTTC. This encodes CASSYSPPHYEQYF.

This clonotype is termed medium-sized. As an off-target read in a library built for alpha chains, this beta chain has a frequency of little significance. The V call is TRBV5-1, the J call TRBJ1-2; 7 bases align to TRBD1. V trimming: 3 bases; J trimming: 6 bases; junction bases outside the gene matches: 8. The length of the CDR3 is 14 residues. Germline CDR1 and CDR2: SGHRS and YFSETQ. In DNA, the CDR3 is TGCGCCAGCAGCTCCTCGGGACAGCGGAATGGCTACACCTTC. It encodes CASSSSGQRNGYTF.

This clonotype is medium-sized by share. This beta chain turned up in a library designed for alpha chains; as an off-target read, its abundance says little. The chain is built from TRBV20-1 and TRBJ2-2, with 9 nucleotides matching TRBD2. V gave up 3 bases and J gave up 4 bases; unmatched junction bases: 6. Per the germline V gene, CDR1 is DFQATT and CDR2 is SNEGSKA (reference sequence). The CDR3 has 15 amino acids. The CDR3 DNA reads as TGCAGTGCTAGGAGTCGCGGGGGGGTCACCGGGGAGCTGTTTTTT. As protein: CSARSRGGVTGELFF.

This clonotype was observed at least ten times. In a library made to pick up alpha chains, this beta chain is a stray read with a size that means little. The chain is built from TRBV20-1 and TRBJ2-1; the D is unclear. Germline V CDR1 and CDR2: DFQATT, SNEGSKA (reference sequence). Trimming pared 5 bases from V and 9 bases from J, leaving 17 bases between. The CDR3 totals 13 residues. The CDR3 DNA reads TGCAGTGCTTTTCCCCCTCTGCTAAGTGAGCAGTTCTTC. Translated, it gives CSAFPPLLSEQFF.

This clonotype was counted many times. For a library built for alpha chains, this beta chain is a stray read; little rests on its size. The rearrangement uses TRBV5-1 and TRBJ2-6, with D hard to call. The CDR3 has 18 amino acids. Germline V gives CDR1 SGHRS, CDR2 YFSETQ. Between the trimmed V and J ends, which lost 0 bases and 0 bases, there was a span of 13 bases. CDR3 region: CASSLGRVTTSGANVLTF. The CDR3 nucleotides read TGCGCCAGCAGCTTGGGCCGGGTTACAACCTCTGGGGCCAACGTCCTGACTTTC.

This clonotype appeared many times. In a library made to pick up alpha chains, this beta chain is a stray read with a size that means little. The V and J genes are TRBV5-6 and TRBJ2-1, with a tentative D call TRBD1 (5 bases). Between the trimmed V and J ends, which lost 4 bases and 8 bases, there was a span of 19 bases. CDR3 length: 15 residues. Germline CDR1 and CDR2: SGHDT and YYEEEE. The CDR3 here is CASSAQGRGSHEQFF. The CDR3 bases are TGTGCCAGCAGCGCCCAGGGTAGGGGAAGTCATGAGCAGTTCTTC.

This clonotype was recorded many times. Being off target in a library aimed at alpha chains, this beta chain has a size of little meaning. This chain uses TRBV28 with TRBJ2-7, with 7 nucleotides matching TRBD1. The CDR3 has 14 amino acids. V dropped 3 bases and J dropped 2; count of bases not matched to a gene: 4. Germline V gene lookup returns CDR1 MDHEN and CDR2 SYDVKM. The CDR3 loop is CASSFLGQAYEQYF. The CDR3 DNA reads TGTGCCAGCAGTTTCCTAGGACAGGCCTACGAGCAGTACTTC.

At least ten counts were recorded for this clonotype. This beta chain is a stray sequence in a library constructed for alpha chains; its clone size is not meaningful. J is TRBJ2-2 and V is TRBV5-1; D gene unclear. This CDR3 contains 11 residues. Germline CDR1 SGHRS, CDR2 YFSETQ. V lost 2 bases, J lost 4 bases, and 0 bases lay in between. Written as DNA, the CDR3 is TGCGCCAGCAGCTTCACCGGGGAGCTGTTTTTT. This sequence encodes CASSFTGELFF.

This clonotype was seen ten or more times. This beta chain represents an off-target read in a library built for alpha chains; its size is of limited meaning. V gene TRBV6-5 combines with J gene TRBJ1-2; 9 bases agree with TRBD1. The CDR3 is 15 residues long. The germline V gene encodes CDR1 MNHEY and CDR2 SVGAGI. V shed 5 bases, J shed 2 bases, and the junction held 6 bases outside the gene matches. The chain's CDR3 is CASSTPGTGNYGYTF. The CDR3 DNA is TGTGCCAGCAGTACTCCGGGGACAGGGAACTATGGCTACACCTTC.

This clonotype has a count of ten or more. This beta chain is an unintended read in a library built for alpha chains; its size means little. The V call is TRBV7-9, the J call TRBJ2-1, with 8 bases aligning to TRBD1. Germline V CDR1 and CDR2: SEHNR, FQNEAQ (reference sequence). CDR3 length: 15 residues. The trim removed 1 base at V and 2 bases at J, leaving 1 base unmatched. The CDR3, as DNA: TGTGCCAGCAGCTTAGGGACAGGGACCTACAATGAGCAGTTCTTC. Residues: CASSLGTGTYNEQFF.

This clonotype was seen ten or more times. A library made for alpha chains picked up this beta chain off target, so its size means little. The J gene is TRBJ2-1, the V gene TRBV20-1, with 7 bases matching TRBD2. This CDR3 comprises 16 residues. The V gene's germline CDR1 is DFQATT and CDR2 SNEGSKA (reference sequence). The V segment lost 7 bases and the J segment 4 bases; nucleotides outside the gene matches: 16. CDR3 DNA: TGCAGTGGACAAAACTTCGGACTAGTGGGTTACAATGAGCAGTTCTTC. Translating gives CSGQNFGLVGYNEQFF.

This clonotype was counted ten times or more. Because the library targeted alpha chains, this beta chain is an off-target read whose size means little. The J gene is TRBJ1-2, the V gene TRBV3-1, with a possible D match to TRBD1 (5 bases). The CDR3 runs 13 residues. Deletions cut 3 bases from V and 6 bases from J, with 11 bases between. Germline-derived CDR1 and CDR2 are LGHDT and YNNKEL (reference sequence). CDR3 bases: TGTGCCAGCAGCCAGAGGGACGGAGATGGCTACACCTTC. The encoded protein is CASSQRDGDGYTF. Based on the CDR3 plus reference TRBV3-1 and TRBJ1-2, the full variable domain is DTAVSQTPKYLVTQMGNDKSIKCEQNLGHDTMYWYKQDSKKFLKIMFSYNNKELIINETVPNRFSPKSPDKAHLNLHINSLELGDSAVYFCASSQRDGDGYTFGSGTRLTVV.

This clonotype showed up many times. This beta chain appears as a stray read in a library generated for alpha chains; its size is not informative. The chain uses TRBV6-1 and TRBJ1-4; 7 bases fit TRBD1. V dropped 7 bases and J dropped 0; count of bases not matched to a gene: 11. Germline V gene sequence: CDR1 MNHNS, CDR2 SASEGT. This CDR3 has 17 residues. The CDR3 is CASKLRGQSATNEKLFF. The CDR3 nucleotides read TGTGCCAGCAAGCTAAGGGGACAGTCAGCAACTAATGAAAAACTGTTTTTT.

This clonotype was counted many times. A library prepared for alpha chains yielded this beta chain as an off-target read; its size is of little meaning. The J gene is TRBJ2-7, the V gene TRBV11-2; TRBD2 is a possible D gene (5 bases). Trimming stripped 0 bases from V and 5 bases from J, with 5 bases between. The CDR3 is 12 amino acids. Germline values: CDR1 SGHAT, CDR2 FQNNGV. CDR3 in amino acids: CASSLDSDEQYF. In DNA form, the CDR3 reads TGTGCCAGCAGCTTAGATAGCGACGAGCAGTACTTC.

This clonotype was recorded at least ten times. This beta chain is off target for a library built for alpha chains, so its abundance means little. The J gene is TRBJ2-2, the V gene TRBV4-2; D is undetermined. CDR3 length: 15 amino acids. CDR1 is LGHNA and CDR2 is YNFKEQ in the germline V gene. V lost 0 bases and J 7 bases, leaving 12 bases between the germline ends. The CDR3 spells CASSQDIMMGGELFF. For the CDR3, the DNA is TGTGCCAGCAGCCAAGATATAATGATGGGCGGGGAGCTGTTTTTT.